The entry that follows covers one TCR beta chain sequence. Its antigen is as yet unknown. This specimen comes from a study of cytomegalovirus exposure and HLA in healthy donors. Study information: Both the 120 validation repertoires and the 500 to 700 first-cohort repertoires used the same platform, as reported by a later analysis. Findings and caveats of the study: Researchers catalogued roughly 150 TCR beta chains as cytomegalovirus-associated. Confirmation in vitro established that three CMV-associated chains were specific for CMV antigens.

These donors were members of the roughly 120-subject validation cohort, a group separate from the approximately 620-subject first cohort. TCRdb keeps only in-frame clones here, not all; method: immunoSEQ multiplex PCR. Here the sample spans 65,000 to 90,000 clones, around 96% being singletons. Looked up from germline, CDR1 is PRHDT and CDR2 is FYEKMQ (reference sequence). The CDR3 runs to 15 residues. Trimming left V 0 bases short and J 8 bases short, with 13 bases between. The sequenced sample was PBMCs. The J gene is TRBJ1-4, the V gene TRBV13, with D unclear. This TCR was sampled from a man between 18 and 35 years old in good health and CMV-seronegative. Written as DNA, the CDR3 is TGTGCCAGCAGCTTAGGTGGAGGGTTAGGCGAAAAACTGTTTTTT. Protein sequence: CASSLGGGLGEKLFF. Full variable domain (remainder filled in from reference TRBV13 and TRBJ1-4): AAGVIQSPRHLIKEKRETATLKCYPIPRHDTVYWYQQGPGQDPQFLISFYEKMQSDKGSIPDRFSAQQFSDYHSELNMSSLELGDSALYFCASSLGGGLGEKLFFGSGTQLSVL.